The 13 T cell receptor beta chains presented below share a single source sample, sequenced in a study of blood T cell repertoires in COVID-19. Measured with immunoSEQ multiplex PCR; TCRdb has only the in-frame clones, and not every one. The sample lists around 33,000 clones, less than 80% seen once, with just over 35% in the top ten. Sample: peripheral blood. The origin of the receptors is a man older than 75 with acute or convalescent COVID-19.

V and J are TRBV19 and TRBJ2-7; weak D call: TRBD1 (5 bases). The CDR3 is 13 residues long. Germline CDR1 LNHDA, CDR2 SQIVND (reference sequence). V lost 5 bases to trimming and J lost 5 bases, with 13 bases between them. The CDR3 is CASSYDSRNEQYF. For the CDR3, the DNA is TGTGCCAGTAGTTATGACAGTCGCAACGAGCAGTACTTC.

Only one count was recorded for this clone. This chain uses TRBV27 with TRBJ2-2, with D possibly TRBD1 on 5 matching bases. Germline lookup yields CDR1 MNHEY and CDR2 SMNVEV (reference sequence). Trimming took off 3 bases at V and 6 bases at J, with 14 bases between the two ends. This CDR3 has 15 residues. The CDR3 bases are TGTGCCAGCAGTTTTGGGGCGACGGTCTCCGGGGAGCTGTTTTTT. This codes for CASSFGATVSGELFF.

This clone was picked up one time. V and J are TRBV6-5 and TRBJ1-5, with D tentatively TRBD1 (6 bases). The CDR3 runs 15 residues. V lost 4 bases and J 2 bases, leaving 12 bases between the germline ends. Looked up from germline, CDR1 is MNHEY and CDR2 is SVGAGI. As DNA, the CDR3 is TGTGCCAGCAGTTCCGGGGGGGGGCGCAATCAGCCCCAGCATTTT. It specifies CASSSGGGRNQPQHF.

The chain recombines TRBV7-8 with TRBJ1-2; D may be TRBD1 (6 bases). The CDR3 spans 14 residues. The V end was cut by 4 bases, the J end by 2 bases, with 11 bases between. CDR1 and CDR2 (germline): SGHVS, FQNEAQ. The CDR3 is CASSSAGTNYGYTF. The CDR3 region has the DNA TGTGCCAGCAGCTCGGCCGGGACAAACTATGGCTACACCTTC. The variable domain in full, with the rest retrieved from reference TRBV7-8 and TRBJ1-2, is GAGVSQSPRYKVAKRGQDVALRCDPISGHVSLFWYQQALGQGPEFLTYFQNEAQLDKSGLPSDRFFAERPEGSVSTLKIQRTQQEDSAVYLCASSSAGTNYGYTFGSGTRLTVV.

This chain connects TRBV6-5 to TRBJ2-1, with 11 bases that match TRBD2. This CDR3 is built from 15 residues. Germline V gives CDR1 MNHEY, CDR2 SVGAGI. J gave up 9 bases and V 4 bases, and 8 bases lay outside the gene matches. CDR3 DNA sequence: TGTGCCAGCAGTTCCAGACTAGCGGGGAGGGTTGAGCAGTTCTTC. This translates into CASSSRLAGRVEQFF.

This clone was seen a handful of times. The chain recombines TRBV7-9 with TRBJ2-7; D unclear. Germline V CDR1 and CDR2: SEHNR, FQNEAQ (reference sequence). CDR3 length equals 11 residues. V was pared by 3 bases and J by 6 bases, with 6 bases between. CDR3 region: CASSFFGEQYF. Here the CDR3 DNA reads TGTGCCAGCAGCTTTTTCGGCGAGCAGTACTTC. Based on the CDR3 plus reference TRBV7-9 and TRBJ2-7, the full variable domain is DTGVSQNPRHKITKRGQNVTFRCDPISEHNRLYWYRQTLGQGPEFLTYFQNEAQLEKSRLLSDRFSAERPKGSFSTLEIQRTEQGDSAMYLCASSFFGEQYFGPGTRLTVT.

This clone was counted only a few times. This chain uses TRBV4-2 with TRBJ1-1; tentatively, D is TRBD1 (6 bases). This CDR3 has 16 residues. V lost 0 bases and J lost 5, with 16 bases in between. In germline, CDR1 is LGHNA, CDR2 YNFKEQ. The DNA for the CDR3 is TGTGCCAGCAGCCAAGATCCCCCCGAGGGGGTAACTGAAGCTTTCTTT. As protein: CASSQDPPEGVTEAFF.

This clone showed up just once. This rearrangement joins TRBV29-1 to TRBJ2-4; D uncertain. The V and J ends lost 5 bases and 5 bases respectively, with 10 bases between them. The CDR3 contains 12 residues. From germline, CDR1 is SQVTM and CDR2 ANQGSEA. CDR3 nucleotides: TGCAGCGTTTGCCAGGCTGAAAACATTCAGTACTTC. It encodes CSVCQAENIQYF. Full variable domain (missing parts from reference TRBV29-1 and TRBJ2-4): SAVISQKPSRDICQRGTSLTIQCQVDSQVTMMFWYRQQPGQSLTLIATANQGSEATYESGFVIDKFPISRPNLTFSTLTVSNMSPEDSSIYLCSVCQAENIQYFGAGTRLSVL.

This clone was observed a few times. The J gene is TRBJ2-1, the V gene TRBV19, with D perhaps matching TRBD1 (6 bases). The germline gives CDR1 LNHDA, CDR2 SQIVND (reference sequence). CDR3 length: 14 residues. Deletions cut 5 bases from V and 7 bases from J, with 15 bases between. CDR3 sequence reads: CASSYLTRGNEQFF. As DNA, the CDR3 is TGTGCCAGTAGTTATCTTACGAGGGGGAATGAGCAGTTCTTC.

This clone was counted between two and nine times. The chain combines TRBV6-6 with TRBJ1-5, with D possibly TRBD1 on 6 matching bases. This CDR3 region has 13 residues. V was cut by 5 bases and J by 4 bases, with 9 bases left in between. Germline loops: CDR1 MNHNY, CDR2 SVGAGI (reference sequence). CDR3 sequence: CASSQGFNQPQHF. The CDR3 DNA sequence: TGTGCCAGCAGTCAGGGGTTTAATCAGCCCCAGCATTTT.

The chain employs TRBV15 and TRBJ2-1; 7 bases are a match to TRBD2. V shed 3 bases, J shed 5 bases, and the junction held 10 bases outside the gene matches. The germline CDR1 and CDR2 sequences are LNHNV and YYDKDF (reference sequence). The CDR3 length is 16 residues. This CDR3 is CATSRERGSIHNEQFF. CDR3 DNA: TGTGCCACCAGCAGGGAGCGGGGTTCAATCCACAATGAGCAGTTCTTC.

CDR3 in DNA: TGCGCCAGCAGCCAAGATTTACTAGCGGGGGGCCAAGAGACCCAGTACTTC. Translated: CASSQDLLAGGQETQYF. J is TRBJ2-5 and V is TRBV4-1, with 12 bases fitting TRBD2. J gave up 1 base and V 0 bases, and 3 bases lay outside the gene matches. The CDR3 covers 17 residues. Germline lookup yields CDR1 MGHRA and CDR2 YSYEKL.

The gene calls are TRBV15 and TRBJ2-3; the D is unclear. Trimming took off 3 bases at V and 1 base at J, with 17 bases between the two ends. The germline V gene has CDR1 LNHNV and CDR2 YYDKDF (reference sequence). The CDR3 runs 17 residues. CDR3 region: CATSSTKSLSGTDTQYF. CDR3 bases: TGTGCCACCAGCAGTACTAAAAGCCTCTCCGGCACAGATACGCAGTATTTT. Supplemented by reference TRBV15 and TRBJ2-3, the full variable domain reads DAMVIQNPRYQVTQFGKPVTLSCSQTLNHNVMYWYQQKSSQAPKLLFHYYDKDFNNEADTPDNFQSRRPNTSFCFLDIRSPGLGDTAMYLCATSSTKSLSGTDTQYFGPGTRLTVL.